This T cell receptor beta chain was captured by sequencing in a study of blood T cell repertoires in COVID-19. At the level of the study: Samples representing acute and convalescent COVID-19 were sourced from the United States, Italy and Spain. Nucleic acid was either cDNA or gDNA, and it came from T cells, B-cell-depleted T cells, or PBMCs.

Study processing details: Amplification from reference gene primers served as the basis for estimated nucleated cell counts. The protocol was immunoSEQ multiplex PCR, while the TCRdb copy is restricted to in-frame clones and leaves out a portion. The V and J calls and clone size are taken from that table; D and trimming were inferred from the DNA. The table shows 150,000 to 200,000 clones, with approximately 95% occurring only once. Patients at the Seattle site were enrolled during active infection and followed longitudinally. CDR1 and CDR2 from the germline V gene are MNHEY and SVGAGI. V was clipped by 6 bases and J by 1 base, with 9 bases between them. This CDR3 region has 13 residues.

This sequence was found in a woman aged 60-75 years with COVID-19, enrolled during active disease. This chain joins TRBV6-5 and TRBJ1-1, with a weak D call TRBD1 (5 bases). The sequenced sample consisted of peripheral blood. For the CDR3, the DNA is TGTGCCAGCAGACGGACACAGAACACTGAAGCTTTCTTT. It codes for CASRRTQNTEAFF.